This T cell receptor (beta chain) is from a study of blood T cell repertoires in COVID-19. As for the study in general: Acute and convalescent COVID-19 samples came from the United States, Italy and Spain.

Only in-frame clones appear in the TCRdb table, and some are missing; sequencing was by immunoSEQ multiplex PCR. The sample contains 170,000 or so clones, around nine tenths of which appear only once. CDR3 length equals 13 residues. The germline V gene encodes CDR1 GTSNPN and CDR2 SVGIG (reference sequence). Trimming removed 4 bases from V and 2 bases from J, with 11 bases in between. The receptor was isolated from a woman aged 65 to 85 with COVID-19, enrolled during active disease. Sequenced input: peripheral blood. The chain couples TRBV30 to TRBJ1-2, with D perhaps matching TRBD1 (6 bases). The DNA for the CDR3 is TGTGCCTGGACGGGGGGCCTGAACTATGGCTACACCTTC. Its translation is CAWTGGLNYGYTF.